The clone carrying this TCR beta chain was picked up many times. The CDR3 loop spans 14 amino acids. V was trimmed by 11 bases and J by 5 bases, leaving 18 bases between them. This sample stems from a study of identical twins' blood T cells. TCRdb fed the 5' RACE reads into MiXCR, producing one record per CDR3 protein. The table has about 370,000 distinct CDR3 sequences, roughly 27% seen once. The sequenced sample was PBMCs. The chain links TRBV12-3 or TRBV12-4 to TRBJ2-2; the D gene could be TRBD1 or TRBD2 (5 bases each). The clonotype was recovered from a woman aged 18-49 years in good health. The CDR3 coding sequence is TGTGCCGCAAGGGACGGAGGTCCAACCGGGGAGCTGTTTTTT. Protein sequence: CAARDGGPTGELFF.